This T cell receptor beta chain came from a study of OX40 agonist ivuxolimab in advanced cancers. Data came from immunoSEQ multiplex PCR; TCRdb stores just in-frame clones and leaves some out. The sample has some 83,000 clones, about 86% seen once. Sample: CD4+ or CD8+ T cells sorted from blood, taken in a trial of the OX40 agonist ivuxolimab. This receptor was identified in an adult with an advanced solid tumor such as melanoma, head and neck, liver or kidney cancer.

The CDR3 protein is CASSDRDRLWYTF. In DNA, the CDR3 is TGTGCCAGCAGTGACAGGGACAGGCTGTGGTACACCTTC. The chain recombines TRBV6-1 with TRBJ1-2; 8 nucleotides match TRBD1. Trimming cost V 3 bases and J 11 bases; bases outside gene matches: 8. The CDR3 runs to 13 residues. The germline V gene encodes CDR1 MNHNS and CDR2 SASEGT.